A selection of T cell receptor beta chains follows, all from one sample in a study of blood T cell repertoires in COVID-19. Assay: immunoSEQ multiplex PCR; the TCRdb copy retains only in-frame clones and omits some. Of about 200,000 clones in the sample, 87% were seen once. The sequenced sample consisted of peripheral blood. All receptors derive from a man aged 60 to 75 who had recovered from COVID-19. Both conserved end residues are trimmed from each CDR3. The order of the fields is J gene, V gene, CDR3 protein.

J: TRBJ2-1
V: TRBV5-1
CDR3: ASAAGQGNYNEQF

J: TRBJ1-1
V: TRBV5-6
CDR3: ASSLGGVEAF

J: TRBJ1-2
V: TRBV5-4
CDR3: ASSLEAANYGYT

J: TRBJ2-6
V: TRBV3-1/TRBV3-2
CDR3: ASELGTSSGANVLT

J: TRBJ2-1
V: TRBV5-1
CDR3: ASSTGDRDEQF

J: TRBJ1-1
V: TRBV6-5
CDR3: ASSYRGGNTEAF

J: TRBJ1-2
V: TRBV27
CDR3: ASSFSLTIPGGYT

J: TRBJ1-5
V: TRBV6-6
CDR3: ASSPGTGAQYSNQPQH

J: TRBJ1-1
V: TRBV9
CDR3: ASSVAWGGRTEAF

J: TRBJ1-1
V: TRBV11-2
CDR3: ASSTRGGRNTEAF

J: TRBJ1-1
V: TRBV10-3
CDR3: AISEGGRANTEAF

J: TRBJ2-7
V: TRBV7-9
CDR3: ASSLAMNRGYEQY

J: TRBJ2-7
V: TRBV6-6
CDR3: ASSSQEYEQY

J: TRBJ2-3
V: TRBV27
CDR3: ASRARGTDTQY

J: TRBJ1-1
V: TRBV28
CDR3: ASSRGIMNTEAF

J: TRBJ1-1
V: TRBV9
CDR3: ASSVRRAKGAF

J: TRBJ2-3
V: TRBV13
CDR3: ASSLYRRTSGRAMPDTQY

J: TRBJ2-5
V: TRBV19
CDR3: ASSRGLQETQY

J: TRBJ1-4
V: TRBV7-2
CDR3: ASSLEGWNPRELF

J: TRBJ1-2
V: TRBV23-1
CDR3: ASHVWEDTVNLYGYT

J: TRBJ1-6
V: TRBV19
CDR3: ASSIATGMGSPLH

J: TRBJ1-1
V: TRBV7-2
CDR3: ASSFDPSQVAF

J: TRBJ2-4
V: TRBV18
CDR3: ASSLGQDLAKNIQY

J: TRBJ2-7
V: TRBV6-5
CDR3: ASTWLAASSYEQY

J: TRBJ2-7
V: TRBV12-3/TRBV12-4
CDR3: ASSLRQIYEQY

J: TRBJ1-2
V: TRBV30
CDR3: AWSVSAGYGYT

J: TRBJ1-5
V: TRBV7-2
CDR3: ASSARTDQPQH

J: TRBJ1-2
V: TRBV7-2
CDR3: ASSSSQGLLGYT

J: TRBJ1-2
V: TRBV14
CDR3: ASSQIGTGPSYGYT

J: TRBJ1-2
V: TRBV4-3
CDR3: ASSQFRVGGDYGYT

J: TRBJ1-4
V: TRBV28
CDR3: ASSRDRALKLF

J: TRBJ2-7
V: TRBV6-5
CDR3: ASSYSTGYEQY

J: TRBJ2-2
V: TRBV5-1
CDR3: ASSLGLAGNTGELF